This T cell receptor (beta chain) was captured in a study of blood T cell repertoires in COVID-19. Study as a whole: Acute-phase and convalescent COVID-19 samples originated in the United States, Italy and Spain. PBMCs, B-cell-depleted T cells, or T cells were the source of the cDNA or gDNA that made up the material.

Authors' processing steps: Estimation of nucleated cell counts was performed using reference gene primer amplification. Assay: immunoSEQ multiplex PCR; the TCRdb copy retains only in-frame clones and omits some. That table gives V, J and clone size, and the DNA gave D and trimming. The sample records fewer than 80,000 clones, 85% to 90% being singletons. The CDR3 is 14 amino acids. From germline, CDR1 is SGHRS and CDR2 YFSETQ. Trimming removed 2 bases at V and 0 bases at J, with 7 bases between. This clone was detected a few times. This sequence joins TRBV5-1 and TRBJ2-3, with no clear D. This receptor was obtained from a woman aged 50 to 65 with active COVID-19. The sample taken for sequencing was peripheral blood. CDR3 in amino acids: CASSFRSSTDTQYF. CDR3 coding DNA: TGCGCCAGCAGCTTCAGATCTAGCACAGATACGCAGTATTTT.